Below, one T cell receptor beta chain is given with its context. Its antigen is not known. This sample was taken from a study of PD-1 blockade in mismatch repair-deficient tumors. Study-level points and caveats: Rapid post-treatment expansion, then contraction, generally preceding radiologic response, marked tumor-resident clones.

The CDR3 has 15 amino acids. CDR1 WSHSY and CDR2 SAAADI come from the germline V gene. Trimming left V 4 bases short and J 5 bases short, with 17 bases between. Some clones are missing from TCRdb's copy, which holds only in-frame ones; the method was immunoSEQ multiplex PCR. The table includes 90,000 to 130,000 clones, around 80% detected once. V usage is TRBV10-2 and J usage is TRBJ1-1; no clear D. The clonotype was recovered from an adult with mismatch repair-deficient cancer. The sequencing used peripheral blood, collected approximately 64 weeks after starting pembrolizumab. CDR3 nucleotide sequence: TGCGCCAGCAGTGGGGGAACGGCCGGAAGGACTGAAGCTTTCTTT. Protein: CASSGGTAGRTEAFF.